A selection of T cell receptor beta chains follows, all from one sample in a study of cytomegalovirus exposure and HLA in healthy donors. Some clones are missing from TCRdb's copy, which holds only in-frame ones; the method was immunoSEQ multiplex PCR. The sample holds some 170,000 clones, around 81% seen once. Input material: PBMCs. The receptors were sampled from a young woman in good health and CMV-seropositive. Each CDR3 is given with its conserved first and last residue. The D gene is left open where the match is weak. Not all rows give a size; the values are once, few, many and, for expanded clones, a class.

clone size,V gene,D gene,J gene,CDR3 DNA,CDR3 protein
-,TRBV19,TRBD1,TRBJ1-1,TGTGCCAGTAGTATAAGGAATAAGGGGGCCGGTGGGGCTTTCTTT,CASSIRNKGAGGAFF
-,TRBV2,TRBD2,TRBJ2-2,TGTGCCAGCAGTGGTCGCGGGGGGGCACCCGGGGAGCTGTTTTTT,CASSGRGGAPGELFF
-,TRBV11-1,TRBD1,TRBJ1-2,TGTGCCAGCAGCTCCAACCCGACAGGGGGCGATGGCTACACCTTC,CASSSNPTGGDGYTF
-,TRBV28,-,TRBJ1-3,TGTGCCAGCGACAGCGGAAACACCATATATTTT,CASDSGNTIYF
-,TRBV6-1,TRBD1,TRBJ1-2,TGTGCCAGCAGTAGGGACAGGGGATCCGGCGCTGGCTACACCTTC,CASSRDRGSGAGYTF
-,TRBV6-5,-,TRBJ1-1,TGTGCCAGCAGTTACGGGGGGGCAATGGACACTGAAGCTTTCTTT,CASSYGGAMDTEAFF
-,TRBV5-4,TRBD2,TRBJ2-5,TGTGCCAGCAGCTTGCAGCAGACTAGCGGCCAAGAGACCCAGTACTTC,CASSLQQTSGQETQYF
-,TRBV4-2,TRBD1,TRBJ2-3,TGTGCCAGCAGCCAAGATACGAACTACAGGGGTACGCAGTATTTT,CASSQDTNYRGTQYF
-,TRBV19,-,TRBJ1-2,TGTGCCAGTAGACGGGCAGGGAATTCTCGTAGCTATGGCTACACCTTC,CASRRAGNSRSYGYTF
-,TRBV11-2,-,TRBJ2-3,TGTGCCAGCAGCTCGGGACACTTTAGCACAGATACGCAGTATTTT,CASSSGHFSTDTQYF
-,TRBV7-2,TRBD2,TRBJ2-5,TGTGCCAGCAGCCTCGGGACTAGTTTTGTCGAGACCCAGTACTTC,CASSLGTSFVETQYF
-,TRBV18,-,TRBJ1-1,TGTGCCAGCTCACCACCCCAGGGTCGGGGGTGGGGAGCTTTCTTT,CASSPPQGRGWGAFF
-,TRBV5-4,-,TRBJ1-5,TGTGCCAGCAGCTTGGCGGGTCAGCCCCAGCATTTT,CASSLAGQPQHF
-,TRBV18,-,TRBJ1-4,TGTGCCAGCTCACCACAGCCCGTGCGGACTAATGAAAAACTGTTTTTT,CASSPQPVRTNEKLFF
-,TRBV28,TRBD1,TRBJ1-4,TGTGCCAGCACCATGAAGCACGGACAGGGAAATGAAAAACTGTTTTTT,CASTMKHGQGNEKLFF
-,TRBV6-6,-,TRBJ1-5,TGTGCCAGCAGTTACGATGGAGGGACTCAGCCCCAGCATTTT,CASSYDGGTQPQHF
-,TRBV5-1,-,TRBJ2-2,TGCGCCAGCAGCTTGGATAGTCCTAACACCGGGGAGCTGTTTTTT,CASSLDSPNTGELFF
-,TRBV7-9,-,TRBJ1-1,TGTGCCAGCAGCTTCCCCACCGGGAGGCAGGGGAACACTGAAGCTTTCTTT,CASSFPTGRQGNTEAFF
once,TRBV6-6,-,TRBJ1-2,TGTGCCAGCAGTTACTCGGAGTCTAACTATGGCTACACCTTC,CASSYSESNYGYTF
-,TRBV10-2,-,TRBJ1-1,TGCGCCAGCAGGGGGCGGGGGAACACTGAAGCTTTCTTT,CASRGRGNTEAFF
once,TRBV7-9,-,TRBJ2-7,TGTGCCAGCAGACCACCTGCGGCTGCCTACGAGCAGTACTTC,CASRPPAAAYEQYF
-,TRBV2,-,TRBJ2-1,TGTGCCAGCAGCGAGGGCAATGAGCAGTTCTTC,CASSEGNEQFF
-,TRBV6-5,TRBD1,TRBJ1-1,TGTGCCAGCAGCCCCTCGACAGGGAGGAGGGAAGCTTTCTTT,CASSPSTGRREAFF
-,TRBV19,-,TRBJ1-5,TGTGCCAGTAGTATTGAGAGCAATCAGCCCCAGCATTTT,CASSIESNQPQHF
-,TRBV20-1,TRBD1,TRBJ1-2,TGCAGTGCCACAGGGGCTCTCGGCTACACCTTC,CSATGALGYTF
-,TRBV7-9,-,TRBJ2-6,TGTGCCAGCAGCTTAGGAGGGTCTACTGGGGCCAACGTCCTGACTTTC,CASSLGGSTGANVLTF
-,TRBV7-9,TRBD1,TRBJ1-2,TGTGCCAGCAGCTTAGTCGGGACAGGGCAAAATGGCTACACCTTC,CASSLVGTGQNGYTF
-,TRBV9,TRBD1,TRBJ2-2,TGTGCCAGCAGATCTGTCTTGGCACAGGGGGCGAACACCGGGGAGCTGTTTTTT,CASRSVLAQGANTGELFF
once,TRBV6-1,-,TRBJ1-5,TGTGCCAGCAGAGAGACAGGTATAGGCAATCAGCCCCAGCATTTT,CASRETGIGNQPQHF
-,TRBV19,TRBD1,TRBJ1-2,TGTGCCAGTAGCCCGGACAGGAGGGTCTATGGCTACACCTTC,CASSPDRRVYGYTF
-,TRBV6-5,TRBD1,TRBJ1-1,TGTGCCAGCAGTGGACAGGCTGAAGCTTTCTTT,CASSGQAEAFF
-,TRBV25-1,-,TRBJ1-2,TGTGCCAGCAGTGCCCTTCAGGAATACGGGGACTATGGCTACACCTTC,CASSALQEYGDYGYTF
-,TRBV9,-,TRBJ1-2,TGTGCCAGCAGCGCCAAGTCCGGGACTGAAACATATGGCTACACCTTC,CASSAKSGTETYGYTF
-,TRBV14,-,TRBJ1-6,TGTGCCAGCAGCCAAGCCTACCCGCGGGGGGGGAATTCACCCCTCCACTTT,CASSQAYPRGGNSPLHF